The 18 T cell receptor beta chains presented below share a single source sample, sequenced in a study of cytomegalovirus exposure and HLA in healthy donors. The study ran its PCR with 60 Vbeta and 13 Jbeta primers. This table comes from immunoSEQ multiplex PCR, and its TCRdb copy is limited to in-frame clones, with some not included. This sample has 150,000 or so clones, with roughly three quarters found just once. Sequencing was done on a sample of PBMCs. These receptors all come from a male donor in good health and CMV-seronegative.

The table lists this clone with a count of one. The gene calls are TRBV11-2 and TRBJ1-1; no clear D gene. The CDR3 length is 14 residues. V gave up 5 bases and J gave up 2 bases, with 12 bases separating them. The germline V gene has CDR1 SGHAT and CDR2 FQNNGV. The CDR3: CASSILAVNTEAFF. The DNA for the CDR3 is TGTGCCAGCAGCATCCTGGCAGTAAACACTGAAGCTTTCTTT. The full variable domain, rest sourced from reference TRBV11-2 and TRBJ1-1, is EAGVAQSPRYKIIEKRQSVAFWCNPISGHATLYWYQQILGQGPKLLIQFQNNGVVDDSQLPKDRFSAERLKGVDSTLKIQPAKLEDSAVYLCASSILAVNTEAFFGQGTRLTVV.

A few counts support this clone. This chain joins TRBV29-1 and TRBJ1-4, with D maybe TRBD1 (5 bases). Germline V lookup: CDR1 SQVTM, CDR2 ANQGSEA. The CDR3 sequence is 14 residues long. V lost 0 bases, J lost 7 bases, and 12 bases lay in between. CDR3 bases: TGCAGCGTTGAAGACAGGGAAATCGGTGAAAAACTGTTTTTT. Its protein product is CSVEDREIGEKLFF.

The J gene is TRBJ2-1, the V gene TRBV28; D is perhaps TRBD2 (7 bases). CDR3 length: 13 amino acids. The V gene lost 6 bases and the J gene lost 7 bases, with 13 bases spanning the gap. The germline V gene has CDR1 MDHEN and CDR2 SYDVKM. The CDR3 sequence is CASSRGAGNEQFF. The CDR3, as DNA: TGTGCCAGCAGCCGGGGGGCCGGTAATGAGCAGTTCTTC.

This clone was found once. This rearrangement joins TRBV5-4 to TRBJ2-5; D is undetermined. The length of the CDR3 is 14 residues. The germline CDR1 and CDR2 sequences are SGHNT and YYREEE (reference sequence). With 0 bases removed from V and 1 base from J, the gap between germline ends came to 7 bases. CDR3 nucleotides: TGTGCCAGCAGCTTGGCCCAGGTCCAAGAGACCCAGTACTTC. Translating gives CASSLAQVQETQYF. The full variable domain, with the rest looked up from reference TRBV5-4 and TRBJ2-5, is ETGVTQSPTHLIKTRGQQVTLRCSSQSGHNTVSWYQQALGQGPQFIFQYYREEENGRGNFPPRFSGLQFPNYSSELNVNALELDDSALYLCASSLAQVQETQYFGPGTRLLVL.

The chain recombines TRBV14 with TRBJ2-3; 7 bases fit TRBD1. The CDR3 has 18 amino acids. Germline V gives CDR1 SGHDN, CDR2 FVKESK. J gave up 6 bases and V 3 bases, and 18 bases lay outside the gene matches. The CDR3 region has the DNA TGTGCCAGCAGCCAGAAGCTTGGGACAGCGGCCTCCCTGGATACGCAGTATTTT. Translation: CASSQKLGTAASLDTQYF.

The chain carries TRBV9 and TRBJ2-1, with 14 bases that match TRBD2. The V gene end was trimmed by 1 base and the J gene end by 9 bases; junction bases not matched to a gene: 3. This CDR3 region has 15 residues. Germline V gene data show CDR1 as SGDLS and CDR2 as YYNGEE. DNA for the CDR3: TGTGCCAGCAGCGTACTCGGACTAGCGGGAGGTGAGCAGTTCTTC. Protein: CASSVLGLAGGEQFF.

This clone was detected only a few times. The V call is TRBV19, the J call TRBJ1-6; 7 nucleotides line up with TRBD1. The ends lost 1 base at V and 10 bases at J; junction bases unmatched: 7. This CDR3 contains 15 residues. CDR1 is LNHDA and CDR2 is SQIVND in the germline V gene (reference sequence). CDR3 sequence (DNA): TGTGCCAGTAGTATAGCCAGGGGGTTCGACTCACCCCTCCACTTT. Translating it yields CASSIARGFDSPLHF.

V is TRBV21-1 and J is TRBJ2-5; TRBD1 is taken as the D call from the table, unchecked against the DNA. TRBV21-1 is labeled a pseudogene. The CDR3 consists of 15 residues. DNA for the CDR3: TGTGCCAGCAGCAAGGTAGACAGGTCCCAAGAGACCCAGTACTTC. Translation: CASSKVDRSQETQYF.

The V and J genes are TRBV20-1 and TRBJ1-2; D is possibly TRBD1 (5 bases). Germline V gene sequence: CDR1 DFQATT, CDR2 SNEGSKA (reference sequence). The CDR3 spans 11 residues. V was cut by 3 bases and J by 6 bases, with 8 bases left in between. CDR3 protein: CSASRGDGYTF. Here the CDR3 DNA reads TGCAGTGCTAGTAGGGGCGATGGCTACACCTTC.

The chain uses TRBV27 and TRBJ2-7; D is undetermined. Germline loops: CDR1 MNHEY, CDR2 SMNVEV (reference sequence). V shed 4 bases and J shed 0 bases, with 7 bases lying between them. CDR3 size: 13 residues. CDR3 amino acids: CASSSIISYEQYF. The CDR3 DNA reads as TGTGCCAGCAGTTCTATAATCTCCTACGAGCAGTACTTC.

The chain uses TRBV27 and TRBJ2-6; possible D gene TRBD2, 6 bases. Trimming pared 8 bases from V and 3 bases from J, leaving 17 bases between. CDR1 MNHEY and CDR2 SMNVEV come from the germline V gene (reference sequence). The CDR3 has 16 residues. The DNA for the CDR3 is TGTGCCAGCCGCCGCGGGGCGGGGCGTGGGGCCAACGTCCTGACTTTC. Protein product: CASRRGAGRGANVLTF.

This clone was seen a handful of times. The rearrangement joins TRBV10-3 to TRBJ2-7; 8 positions match TRBD1. V gave up 10 bases and J gave up 3 bases; unmatched junction bases: 11. The length of the CDR3 is 14 residues. CDR1 is ENHRY, CDR2 SYGVKD, per germline. DNA of the CDR3: TGTGCCACTTCAGGGGGGACAGGAGACTACGAGCAGTACTTC. Translation gives CATSGGTGDYEQYF.

The chain uses TRBV11-3 and TRBJ2-1; a weak D match, TRBD1 (5 bases). Germline V gene lookup returns CDR1 SGHNT and CDR2 YENEEA. The CDR3 contains 13 residues. V lost 5 bases and J 9 bases, leaving 14 bases between the germline ends. The CDR3 region is CASSQQGNTEQFF. Written as DNA, the CDR3 is TGTGCCAGCAGCCAGCAGGGAAATACTGAGCAGTTCTTC.

This chain uses TRBV2 with TRBJ2-3; 7 bases agree with TRBD1. CDR1 is SNHLY, CDR2 FYNNEI, per germline. V trimming: 2 bases; J trimming: 8 bases; junction bases outside the gene matches: 19. The CDR3 runs 18 residues. This CDR3 reads CASSEWVGQSLYTGTQYF. DNA for the CDR3: TGTGCCAGCAGTGAATGGGTGGGACAGAGCCTCTATACCGGTACGCAGTATTTT.

The chain carries TRBV10-3 and TRBJ2-1; 14 bases map to TRBD2. In germline, CDR1 is ENHRY, CDR2 SYGVKD. After removal of 7 bases from V and 0 bases from J, the junction contained 14 bases not matched to a gene. The CDR3 is made up of 20 amino acids. The CDR3 loop reads CAITNNPGLAGVSSYNEQFF. CDR3 DNA: TGTGCCATCACCAACAATCCGGGACTAGCGGGGGTAAGCTCCTACAATGAGCAGTTCTTC.

The V call is TRBV29-1, the J call TRBJ2-3, with TRBD1 identical over 8 bases. With 7 bases clipped from V and 1 base from J, the junction kept 7 bases outside the gene matches. The germline V gene encodes CDR1 SQVTM and CDR2 ANQGSEA. CDR3 length equals 14 residues. CDR3 amino acids: CSGRQGPGTDTQYF. The CDR3, as DNA: TGCAGCGGCAGACAGGGGCCAGGCACAGATACGCAGTATTTT.

The chain recombines TRBV28 with TRBJ2-7; unclear D gene. V lost 5 bases, J lost 4 bases, and 21 bases lay in between. Per germline, CDR1 MDHEN and CDR2 SYDVKM. The CDR3 extends over 16 amino acids. CDR3 amino acids: CASSPSKAGWAYEQYF. Here the CDR3 DNA reads TGTGCCAGCAGTCCGTCAAAGGCCGGTTGGGCTTACGAGCAGTACTTC.

V gene TRBV18 combines with J gene TRBJ1-4; 8 positions match TRBD1. Germline CDR1 reads KGHSH; CDR2 reads LQKENI. The length of the CDR3 is 16 residues. J was trimmed by 3 bases and V by 4 bases; bases with no gene match: 7. The CDR3 DNA sequence: TGTGCCAGCTCACGAGGACAGGGTGGGGCTAATGAAAAACTGTTTTTT. Protein: CASSRGQGGANEKLFF.